What follows are 15 T cell receptor beta chains derived from one specimen sequenced in a study of cytomegalovirus exposure and HLA in healthy donors (dated by TCRdb to about 2017). Libraries came from the immunoSEQ multiplex PCR assay. For the multiplex PCR, a mixture combining 60 forward primers for TCR Vbeta segments and 13 reverse primers for TCR Jbeta segments was used. TCRdb took this table from immuneACCESS and kept in-frame rearrangements with V and J called. Such tables lack part of the clones; where checked against another copy, unresolved V genes explain under half of the gap, and the rest is unexplained. The sample table holds hundreds of thousands of clones, of which about 75% were seen once. The ten largest clones capture approximately 2.3% of the sample. Sequencing was performed on PBMCs. The receptors derive from a female donor in good health and CMV-seronegative.

The chain joins TRBV4-1 to TRBJ2-3; maybe TRBD2 (6 bases). Per the germline V gene, CDR1 is MGHRA and CDR2 is YSYEKL. Trimming pared 5 bases from V and 4 bases from J, leaving 19 bases between. This CDR3 contains 16 residues. The CDR3 is CASSAGTHAQADTQYF. CDR3 DNA sequence: TGCGCCAGCAGCGCGGGGACGCACGCTCAGGCAGATACGCAGTATTTT.

The genes are TRBV4-1 and TRBJ2-5, with 7 bases fitting TRBD1. Trimming cost V 7 bases and J 5 bases; bases outside gene matches: 10. This CDR3 is built from 14 residues. Germline CDR1 MGHRA, CDR2 YSYEKL. DNA for the CDR3: TGCGCCAGCAAACAAACAGGGGTCAGTGAGACCCAGTACTTC. Translated: CASKQTGVSETQYF.

The V and J genes are TRBV11-3 and TRBJ2-1, with a possible D match to TRBD2 (5 bases). Germline assignment: CDR1 SGHNT and CDR2 YENEEA. This CDR3 is 17 amino acids long. V lost 1 base and J 3 bases, leaving 16 bases between the germline ends. Written as DNA, the CDR3 is TGTGCCAGCAGCTTAGGCGATCGGAGGCGGTACTACAATGAGCAGTTCTTC. This translates into CASSLGDRRRYYNEQFF.

This clone has more than one count but fewer than ten. The J gene is TRBJ2-7, the V gene TRBV10-3; TRBD2 matches 10 bases. In germline, CDR1 is ENHRY, CDR2 SYGVKD. J was trimmed by 1 base and V by 3 bases; bases with no gene match: 12. This CDR3 region has 18 residues. The CDR3 region is CAISDTSGVLGASYEQYF. CDR3 in DNA: TGTGCCATCAGTGACACTAGCGGGGTCTTAGGGGCTTCCTACGAGCAGTACTTC.

In its sample, this clone was seen once. For the CDR3, the DNA is TGTGCCAGCAGCTCACTGACGCCGGGCCGGGGGTTTGGAGGCAATGAGCAGTTCTTC. This sequence encodes CASSSLTPGRGFGGNEQFF. The rearrangement links TRBV7-9 to TRBJ2-1, with D perhaps TRBD2 (6 bases). The CDR3 has 19 residues. V lost 4 bases to trimming and J lost 6 bases, with 28 bases between them. From germline, CDR1 is SEHNR and CDR2 FQNEAQ (reference sequence).

The chain combines TRBV18 with TRBJ2-7, with D maybe TRBD2 (5 bases). CDR1 and CDR2 (germline): KGHSH, LQKENI. This CDR3 has 13 residues. V lost 4 bases and J lost 5, with 12 bases in between. This chain's CDR3 is CASSRSLDDEQYF. The CDR3, as DNA: TGTGCCAGCTCACGATCACTAGATGACGAGCAGTACTTC.

The J gene is TRBJ1-1, the V gene TRBV28; the match to TRBD1 covers 11 bases. The CDR3 consists of 15 residues. Germline CDR1 and CDR2: MDHEN and SYDVKM. The junction had 10 bases not matched to a gene; V was cut back by 8 bases and J by 5 bases. CDR3 sequence reads: CASPPGQGAVTEAFF. The CDR3 DNA sequence: TGTGCCAGCCCTCCCGGACAGGGGGCGGTGACTGAAGCTTTCTTT.

This clone has a handful of counts. This rearrangement joins TRBV5-1 to TRBJ2-4; TRBD1 aligns across 7 bases. CDR1 is SGHRS, CDR2 YFSETQ, per germline. The CDR3 length is 14 residues. Trimming took 1 base from V and 3 from J; bases not matched to a gene: 1. The CDR3 spells CASSLSGGKNIQYF. For the CDR3, the DNA is TGCGCCAGCAGCTTGTCAGGGGGCAAAAACATTCAGTACTTC.

The rearrangement joins TRBV7-9 to TRBJ2-1; a weak D match, TRBD1 (5 bases). The germline CDR1 and CDR2 sequences are SEHNR and FQNEAQ (reference sequence). The CDR3 contains 14 residues. Between the trimmed V and J ends, which lost 4 bases and 3 bases, there was a span of 10 bases. CDR3 sequence: CASSSPGNYNEQFF. CDR3 bases: TGTGCCAGCAGCTCCCCAGGGAACTACAATGAGCAGTTCTTC.

This chain uses TRBV7-6 with TRBJ2-7, with a tentative D call TRBD2 (6 bases). The CDR3 spans 16 residues. Germline V CDR1 and CDR2: SGHVS, FNYEAQ. V lost 8 bases, J lost 1 base, and 21 bases lay in between. The CDR3 reads CASSGPPGAKSYEQYF. CDR3 nucleotide sequence: TGTGCCAGCTCGGGGCCACCGGGAGCGAAATCCTACGAGCAGTACTTC.

The V call is TRBV27, the J call TRBJ2-2; TRBD2 agrees at 7 bases. CDR3 length equals 15 residues. Germline V gene data show CDR1 as MNHEY and CDR2 as SMNVEV (reference sequence). J gave up 4 bases and V 7 bases, and 9 bases lay outside the gene matches. The CDR3 here is CASTPSGVGTGELFF. The CDR3 DNA is TGTGCCAGCACCCCGAGCGGGGTCGGCACCGGGGAGCTGTTTTTT.

V usage is TRBV9 and J usage is TRBJ2-5, with 10 nucleotides matching TRBD2. The J call may not be correct, given that the DNA end is closer to TRBJ2-7. The V gene's germline CDR1 is SGDLS and CDR2 YYNGEE. This CDR3 is 14 amino acids long. The CDR3: CASSGGLATYEQYF. The CDR3 DNA follows: TGTGCCAGCAGCGGGGGACTAGCGACTTACGAGCAGTACTTC.

The V call is TRBV5-1, the J call TRBJ1-1; no clear D. Germline CDR1 SGHRS, CDR2 YFSETQ. V lost 4 bases, J lost 6 bases, and 13 bases lay in between. The CDR3 contains 13 residues. DNA of the CDR3: TGCGCCAGCAGCGACTCTTTAGACGCTGAAGCTTTCTTT. Its translation: CASSDSLDAEAFF.

The chain is built from TRBV23-1 and TRBJ2-3; D possibly corresponds to TRBD2 (5 bases). TRBV23-1 is an open reading frame, and its role is uncertain. This CDR3 comprises 14 residues. This CDR3 is CGGRRPRVTDTQYF. CDR3 bases: TGCGGTGGCAGGAGGCCGAGGGTAACAGATACGCAGTATTTT.

This clone was seen once. The chain uses TRBV28 and TRBJ2-6, with TRBD2 matching over 13 bases. The CDR3 runs 19 residues. The V gene end was trimmed by 6 bases and the J gene end by 0 bases; junction bases not matched to a gene: 8. Germline lookup yields CDR1 MDHEN and CDR2 SYDVKM. As DNA, the CDR3 is TGTGCCAGCAGCCCCAGAGGACTAGCGGGGGACTCTGGGGCCAACGTCCTGACTTTC. Protein: CASSPRGLAGDSGANVLTF.